This T cell receptor beta chain was observed in a study of blood T cell repertoires in COVID-19 (dated by TCRdb to the early 2020s). Turning to the overall study: Samples covering the acute and convalescent phases of COVID-19 were provided by collaborators in the United States, Italy and Spain. The material from the prospective study consisted of cDNA or gDNA derived from T cells, B-cell-depleted T cells, or PBMCs. Subjects who had been exposed to COVID-19, were actively infected with it, or had recovered from it provided the deeply sampled blood TCRbeta repertoires that made up the dataset. The repertoires were released in a freely available public database intended as a resource for research on the immune response to SARS-CoV-2. The samples were drawn from two sources: the first 160 participants of the ongoing ImmuneRACE study, and 950 to 1,500 subjects contributed by 6 global collaborators. Sample metadata almost always included a de-identified subject ID, COVID-19 status, age in years and sex. Where available, HLA class I and class II types were taken from metadata supplied by the sample provider and were not determined by assay-based typing. Points the paper makes about the study in general: Clinical and demographic metadata were provided uncurated, with the amount varying by source and participant.

V is cut back by 7 bases and J by 2 bases, with 4 bases in the junction unmatched. The CDR3 goes from the cysteine to the phenylalanine over 14 residues. The read is trimmed to its CDR3 DNA, 42 bases read in frame from base 1. CDR1 and CDR2 were assigned from the germline V gene as KGHDR and SFDVKD. TCRbeta CDR3 regions were amplified from genomic DNA using the immunoSEQ Assay, a bias-controlled multiplex PCR. The study's processing was this. The number of nucleated cells in each sample was estimated from the amplification of reference gene primers within the assay. To quantify the absolute abundance of each unique TCRbeta CDR3 rearrangement, sequence reads were collapsed and filtered. For each sample, productive Simpson clonality was calculated as the square root of Simpson's diversity index over productive rearrangements. This is the immuneACCESS table as TCRdb keeps it, with only in-frame sequences that have V and J called. A part of the clones is gone; compared with another copy, unresolved V genes explain less than half, and the rest is unexplained. From that table come the V and J calls and clone size; the DNA was used to work out D and trimming. This sample holds 150,000 to 200,000 clones; around 90% were observed only once. In total, the top ten clones hold 2% to 2.5% of the sample.

Of note for this clone: Its antigen remains undetermined. No quality values exist for individual bases; no much larger clone is one base distant.

Participants in the prospective study were aged roughly 18 to 89 years, lived in about two dozen United States geographic areas, and enrolled through a virtual design. To assign participants to cohorts, the prospective study relied on clinical history that participants themselves reported in a screening survey and a study questionnaire. ImmuneRACE Cohort 3 recovered participants were defined by two consecutive negative NP/OP PCR tests, healthcare professional clearance, or symptom resolution. Mobile phlebotomists in the prospective study collected whole blood, serum and a nasopharyngeal or oropharyngeal swab from every participant. Participants in the prospective study had the option to provide additional blood draws and questionnaires over an approximately two-month period. Before DNA extraction, blood samples from the prospective study were shipped at room temperature or frozen.

The sequencing sample was made of PBMCs or T cells enriched from blood (not recorded which). The rearrangement combines TRBV24-1 with TRBJ1-1; TRBD1 agrees with 9 junctional bases. This TCR was sampled from a woman aged 25 to 45 who had recovered from COVID-19. The DNA reads as follows: TGTGCCACCAGAGGACAGGGGATTAACACTGAAGCTTTCTTT. The translation is CATRGQGINTEAFF.